The entry below gives a single T cell receptor (beta chain) sequence along with its context. The antigen is undetermined. This entry comes from a study of cytomegalovirus exposure and HLA in healthy donors. Study-wide results and caveats: As immune exposure information, only CMV serostatus was available. Rare TCR sequences dominated, though some public TCRs recurred in many donors. Presence/absence results assume similar sequencing depth per donor, which may not hold. It was likely that a cluster of highly shared sequence variants was a sequencing artifact.

The CDR3 sequence is 14 residues long. CDR1 SGHTA and CDR2 FQGTGA come from the germline V gene. Losses at the gene ends were 5 bases for V and 2 bases for J; bases not matched to a gene: 1. PCR primers comprised 60 Vbeta and 13 Jbeta primers. Sequencing used immunoSEQ multiplex PCR; TCRdb keeps in-frame clones, though not all of them. The data contain about 120,000 clones, around 75% of them singletons. This clonotype originated in a woman aged 18-30 years in good health and CMV-seronegative. The chain employs TRBV7-3 and TRBJ1-2; 11 positions agree with TRBD1. The specimen was PBMCs. The CDR3 DNA reads TGTGCCAGCAGCCGGGACAGGGGGAACTATGGCTACACCTTC. Translated, it gives CASSRDRGNYGYTF. Full variable domain (missing parts from reference TRBV7-3 and TRBJ1-2): GAGVSQTPSNKVTEKGKYVELRCDPISGHTALYWYRQSLGQGPEFLIYFQGTGAADDSGLPNDRFFAVRPEGSVSTLKIQRTERGDSAVYLCASSRDRGNYGYTFGSGTRLTVV.